This is a list of T cell receptor beta chains from one sample in a study of cytomegalovirus exposure and HLA in healthy donors. The table came from immunoSEQ multiplex PCR; TCRdb's copy has only in-frame clones and leaves some out. The profile shows under 200,000 clones, roughly 79% of them singletons. Sequences were obtained from PBMCs. The source is a woman in her 30s in good health and CMV-seropositive. Both conserved end residues are part of each CDR3. A D gene is named only where the DNA matches it firmly. The size field is filled for only some rows; it gives once, few, many or a size class.

v_call	d_call	j_call	cdr3_length	clone_size	cdr3_nt	cdr3_aa
TRBV16	.	TRBJ1-1	12	few	TGTGCCAGCAGCCAGGGGGCGACTGAAGCTTTCTTT	CASSQGATEAFF
TRBV28	.	TRBJ2-6	18	.	TGTGCCAGCAGTTTCCGCACGGGGAGGCTCTCTGGGGCCAACGTCCTGACTTTC	CASSFRTGRLSGANVLTF
TRBV29-1	.	TRBJ2-7	14	.	TGCAGCGTTGAACAGGACAACCATCCCTACGAGCAGTACTTC	CSVEQDNHPYEQYF
TRBV11-2	.	TRBJ1-4	15	once	TGTGCCAGCAGCTTAGTGGGGTACAGGAGTGAAAAACTGTTTTTT	CASSLVGYRSEKLFF
TRBV19	.	TRBJ1-2	13	.	TGTGCCAGTAGTATTACGGGGGGCTATGGCTACACCTTC	CASSITGGYGYTF
TRBV30	TRBD1	TRBJ2-7	17	.	TGTGCCTGGAGTCCACTCACAAGGACAGGGGGCCCATACGAGCAGTACTTC	CAWSPLTRTGGPYEQYF
TRBV28	.	TRBJ2-7	12	.	TGTGCCAGCAGTTTGGGGGGACGCGAGCAGTACTTC	CASSLGGREQYF
TRBV9	.	TRBJ1-6	16	.	TGTGCCAGCAGCGGGACAGACAGCTCCTATAATTCACCCCTCCACTTT	CASSGTDSSYNSPLHF
TRBV13	TRBD1	TRBJ1-2	15	.	TGTGCCAGCAGCTTAATGGACAGGACGGTCTATGGCTACACCTTC	CASSLMDRTVYGYTF
TRBV4-3	.	TRBJ2-7	14	.	TGCGCCAGCAGCCAAGGGCGGCAGGGCTACGAGCAGTACTTC	CASSQGRQGYEQYF
TRBV2	.	TRBJ2-5	17	.	TGTGCCAGCAGTGGGGGGCCCGGATCGCTGACGGGAGAGACCCAGTACTTC	CASSGGPGSLTGETQYF
TRBV9	TRBD2	TRBJ2-1	14	.	TGTGCCAGCAGTCTAGCGGGCGCCCTCAATGAGCAGTTCTTC	CASSLAGALNEQFF
TRBV10-2	TRBD2	TRBJ2-7	14	many	TGCGCCAGCAGTGATGGACTAGCGGGAGGGCCCGGGTACTTC	CASSDGLAGGPGYF
TRBV7-9	TRBD1	TRBJ1-1	16	.	TGTGCCAGCACCAGGAGAGCCGGGACAGCGAACACTGAAGCTTTCTTT	CASTRRAGTANTEAFF
TRBV7-8	TRBD1	TRBJ2-7	14	.	TGTGCCAGCAGCTTAGGGGACAGCTCCTACGAGCAGTACTTC	CASSLGDSSYEQYF
TRBV5-4	.	TRBJ1-2	13	.	TGTGCCAGCAGCTTGTTCCGGGACTATGGCTACACCTTC	CASSLFRDYGYTF
TRBV11-3	.	TRBJ2-1	14	.	TGTGCCAGCAGCGCTAAAAGCTCCTACAATGAGCAGTTCTTC	CASSAKSSYNEQFF
TRBV20-1	.	TRBJ1-1	11	.	TGCAGTGCCTTTCGTTCCACTGAAGCTTTCTTT	CSAFRSTEAFF
TRBV28	.	TRBJ1-6	14	.	TGTGCCAGCAACCCCAGGATCTATAATTCACCCCTCCACTTT	CASNPRIYNSPLHF
TRBV19	.	TRBJ1-4	16	.	TGTGCCAGTAGTATGGGGGGGTTCGCTGCTAATGAAAAACTGTTTTTT	CASSMGGFAANEKLFF
TRBV28	TRBD1	TRBJ1-2	16	few	TGTGCCAGCACCCCCCGACCGGGACAGAGAAACTATGGCTACACCTTC	CASTPRPGQRNYGYTF
TRBV28	.	TRBJ1-6	12	.	TGTGCCAGCGCTGGGGGGAATTCACCCCTCCACTTT	CASAGGNSPLHF
TRBV4-3	.	TRBJ2-2	16	.	TGCGCCAGCAGCCAAGGCCTAGCGATGAACACCGGGGAGCTGTTTTTT	CASSQGLAMNTGELFF
TRBV7-9	TRBD1	TRBJ2-2	16	.	TGTGCCAGCAGCAAACGTGGGACAGGGGGCACCGGGGAGCTGTTTTTT	CASSKRGTGGTGELFF
TRBV28	TRBD2	TRBJ2-3	15	.	TGTGCCAGCAGTTCCCTAGCGGGGGGGCCGGATACGCAGTATTTT	CASSSLAGGPDTQYF
TRBV4-3	.	TRBJ2-7	17	.	TGCGCCAGCAGCCAAGATCGAGGGAGGCCCTTCTCCTACGAGCAGTACTTC	CASSQDRGRPFSYEQYF
TRBV29-1	TRBD1	TRBJ2-7	14	once	TGCAGCGTTGTTTTTGGGACAGGATACTACGAGCAGTACTTC	CSVVFGTGYYEQYF
TRBV5-1	TRBD1	TRBJ1-1	16	.	TGCGCCAGCAGCTCGCGGGACAGGGGTAGATTTACTGAAGCTTTCTTT	CASSSRDRGRFTEAFF
TRBV7-2	TRBD1	TRBJ1-2	15	.	TGTGCCAGCAGCTTACACTCAGGGGGGAACTATGGCTACACCTTC	CASSLHSGGNYGYTF
TRBV19	TRBD2	TRBJ2-1	15	few	TGTGCCAGTACCAAGCTAGCGGGGGCCTACAATGAGCAGTTCTTC	CASTKLAGAYNEQFF
TRBV29-1	.	TRBJ1-1	13	.	TGCAGCGTTGCCGGGAGTATTCTAGCTGAAGCTTTCTTT	CSVAGSILAEAFF
TRBV18	TRBD1	TRBJ1-1	15	once	TGTGCCAGCTCCTTCGGACAGGGACAGAACACTGAAGCTTTCTTT	CASSFGQGQNTEAFF
TRBV5-6	TRBD1	TRBJ1-1	16	.	TGTGCCAGCAGCGCAATATGGGGACAGCTGAACACTGAAGCTTTCTTT	CASSAIWGQLNTEAFF
TRBV5-1	TRBD2	TRBJ2-1	15	.	TGCGCCAGCAGCAACTCGGGGGGCTCCTACAATGAGCAGTTCTTC	CASSNSGGSYNEQFF
TRBV7-2	.	TRBJ1-3	14	.	TGTGCCAGCAGCAAAGGGGGCTCTGGAAACACCATATATTTT	CASSKGGSGNTIYF
TRBV5-1	TRBD1	TRBJ1-1	12	.	TGCGCCAGCGGGCCAGGGGGCACTGAAGCTTTCTTT	CASGPGGTEAFF
TRBV6-6	.	TRBJ2-5	12	.	TGTGCCAGCAGTTACTCCATCGAGACCCAGTACTTC	CASSYSIETQYF
TRBV5-1	.	TRBJ1-1	13	.	TGCGCCAGCAGCCCCGGTTCAAACACTGAAGCTTTCTTT	CASSPGSNTEAFF
TRBV29-1	.	TRBJ1-1	14	.	TGCAGCGTGGCAACGGAGGGCGTGAACACTGAAGCTTTCTTT	CSVATEGVNTEAFF
TRBV5-6	.	TRBJ2-5	15	.	TGTGCCAGCAGCCGCCGACCTAGCTACCAAGAGACCCAGTACTTC	CASSRRPSYQETQYF
TRBV5-1	TRBD1	TRBJ2-7	13	few	TGCGCCAGCAGCCTGGACAGGACCTACGAGCAGTACTTC	CASSLDRTYEQYF
TRBV9	TRBD2	TRBJ2-3	14	.	TGTGCCAGCAGTGTGACTAGCGGGCCAGATACGCAGTATTTT	CASSVTSGPDTQYF
TRBV18	.	TRBJ2-2	16	once	TGTGCCAGCTCACCACCGTCGGGGTGGAACACCGGGGAGCTGTTTTTT	CASSPPSGWNTGELFF
TRBV9	TRBD1	TRBJ2-5	16	.	TGTGCCAGCAGCGCAGACAGGGGGCGCGTTCAAGAGACCCAGTACTTC	CASSADRGRVQETQYF
TRBV5-1	TRBD2	TRBJ2-1	15	.	TGCGCCAGCAGCCAAACTAGCGGGAGGTCGGGTGAGCAGTTCTTC	CASSQTSGRSGEQFF
TRBV5-4	.	TRBJ1-1	14	few	TGTGCCAGCAAGGGGGAACGGTTGAACACTGAAGCTTTCTTT	CASKGERLNTEAFF
TRBV7-9	.	TRBJ1-3	16	once	TGTGCCAGCAGCTCCCTATTAGGAGGGTATGGAAACACCATATATTTT	CASSSLLGGYGNTIYF
TRBV5-1	TRBD2	TRBJ2-1	15	.	TGCGCCAGCAGCTTGGCCCTAGCGGGAGGGGATGAGCAGTTCTTC	CASSLALAGGDEQFF
TRBV9	TRBD2	TRBJ2-2	17	.	TGTGCCAGCAGCGTAGAACCTAGCGGGCCCAACACCGGGGAGCTGTTTTTT	CASSVEPSGPNTGELFF
TRBV6-5	.	TRBJ1-1	14	.	TGTGCCAGCAGTTACCTGGAGGCCGACACTGAAGCTTTCTTT	CASSYLEADTEAFF